This T cell receptor (beta chain) is from a study of blood T cell repertoires in COVID-19. The assay was immunoSEQ multiplex PCR, and TCRdb's table has in-frame clones only and misses some. The sample shows roughly 240,000 clones, approximately 85% of them seen only once. V dropped 2 bases and J dropped 8; count of bases not matched to a gene: 6. Per the germline V gene, CDR1 is SGHTS and CDR2 is YDEGEE. The CDR3 totals 14 residues. This sequence originates from a woman aged 45-60 years with acute COVID-19. The sample was PBMCs or T cells enriched from blood (not recorded which). The chain joins TRBV5-8 to TRBJ1-5, with TRBD1 matching 8 bases. DNA of the CDR3: TGTGCCAGCAGCTTCGACAGGGGAGGGGAGCCCCAGCATTTT. This sequence encodes CASSFDRGGEPQHF.